This entry lists 4 T cell receptor beta chains sequenced from one sample in a study of cytomegalovirus exposure and HLA in healthy donors. The PCR used 60 Vbeta and 13 Jbeta primers. The assay was immunoSEQ multiplex PCR, and TCRdb's table has in-frame clones only and misses some. The sample consists of approximately 220,000 clones, around 76% of them appearing once. Sequencing was performed on PBMCs. The receptors were sampled from a man aged 18 to 29 in good health and CMV-seronegative.

In DNA, the CDR3 is TGTGCCAGCGGAGGGGACGGCTACACCTTC. It translates to CASGGDGYTF. V gene TRBV2 combines with J gene TRBJ1-2; maybe TRBD1 (5 bases). V was cut by 8 bases and J by 8 bases, with 9 bases left in between. CDR1 is SNHLY and CDR2 is FYNNEI in the germline V gene. There are 10 residues in the CDR3.

This chain joins TRBV5-5 and TRBJ2-5, with D possibly being TRBD2 (7 bases). V lost 4 bases to trimming and J lost 5 bases, with 15 bases between them. The CDR3 is made up of 14 amino acids. Germline V gives CDR1 SGHKS, CDR2 YYEKEE (reference sequence). The CDR3 is CASSALQGGETQYF. In DNA form, the CDR3 reads TGTGCCAGCAGCGCCCTACAGGGAGGGGAGACCCAGTACTTC.

The chain carries TRBV5-4 and TRBJ2-1; TRBD2 agrees at 8 bases. The CDR3 has 14 residues. V lost 0 bases and J lost 7; bases outside the gene matches: 3. From germline, CDR1 is SGHNT and CDR2 YYREEE (reference sequence). The CDR3: CASSLEAGANEQFF. CDR3 nucleotides: TGTGCCAGCAGCTTGGAAGCGGGAGCAAATGAGCAGTTCTTC.

This clone showed up just a few times. The chain couples TRBV27 to TRBJ2-3; possible D gene TRBD1, 5 bases. V was pared by 2 bases and J by 5 bases, with 17 bases between. The CDR3 spans 16 residues. Germline V gives CDR1 MNHEY, CDR2 SMNVEV (reference sequence). The CDR3 region is CASSLSDRLLVDTQYF. The CDR3 nucleotides are TGTGCCAGCAGTTTAAGCGACAGACTCTTGGTAGATACGCAGTATTTT.